The 25 T cell receptor beta chains presented below share a single source sample, sequenced in a study of T-cell memory formation after mild COVID-19. One entry per CDR3 protein, called by TCRdb with MiXCR from the 5' RACE reads. The sample lists approximately 210,000 distinct CDR3 sequences, about a sixth seen once, with about 2.4% in the top ten. The sequenced material came from PBMCs or a T cell subset sorted from them (not recorded which). These receptors all come from an adult woman who had mild COVID-19 (a few samples of this study predate the infection). Cell type and time point are not known.

The chain has TRBV3-1 and TRBJ1-2, with 9 bases fitting TRBD1. The CDR3 sequence is 12 residues long. Germline V lookup: CDR1 LGHDT, CDR2 YNNKEL (reference sequence). Germline trimming cut 9 bases from V and 8 bases from J; bases unmatched to any gene: 7. The DNA of the CDR3 is TGTGCCAGTCAACAGGGGGCGAAAGGCTACACCTTC. Protein sequence: CASQQGAKGYTF.

The chain links TRBV19 to TRBJ2-2; the match to TRBD1 covers 7 bases. The germline V gene encodes CDR1 LNHDA and CDR2 SQIVND (reference sequence). This CDR3 has 14 amino acids. V gave up 5 bases and J gave up 5 bases; unmatched junction bases: 5. The CDR3 DNA reads TGTGCCAGTAGTCAAACAGGGGCGACCGGGGAGCTGTTTTTT. Its translation: CASSQTGATGELFF.

This rearrangement joins TRBV6-5 to TRBJ2-1, with D possibly matching TRBD1 (6 bases). CDR3 size: 16 residues. Germline values: CDR1 MNHEY, CDR2 SVGAGI. The V gene lost 2 bases and the J gene lost 6 bases, with 17 bases spanning the gap. The CDR3 protein is CASSYRRTGSSNEQFF. The CDR3 region has the DNA TGTGCCAGCAGTTACCGGCGTACAGGGAGTAGCAATGAGCAGTTCTTC.

This chain connects TRBV29-1 to TRBJ2-5; D possibly matches TRBD1 or TRBD2 (5 bases each). V was shortened by 6 bases and J by 3 bases, with 11 bases between the two germline ends. This CDR3 is built from 12 residues. Germline loops: CDR1 SQVTM, CDR2 ANQGSEA. The CDR3 sequence is CSVGTDKETQYF. CDR3 DNA sequence: TGCAGCGTGGGGACGGATAAAGAGACCCAGTACTTC.

The V gene is TRBV24-1, the J gene TRBJ2-5; D could derive from TRBD1 or TRBD2 (6 bases each). The germline gives CDR1 KGHDR, CDR2 SFDVKD. Trimming shortened V by 9 bases and J by 5 bases, and 24 bases separated the two germline ends. There are 16 residues in the CDR3. CDR3 coding DNA: TGTGCCACCGGAGCCGGGACAAATGTGGCGGGGGAGACCCAGTACTTC. Its translation is CATGAGTNVAGETQYF.

This clonotype was counted ten times or more. CDR3 loop: CATSDMGGYTF. The CDR3 DNA reads as TGTGCCACCAGTGATATGGGTGGCTACACCTTC. This sequence joins TRBV24-1 and TRBJ1-2; D is uncertain. The CDR3 is made up of 11 amino acids. Germline values: CDR1 KGHDR, CDR2 SFDVKD. V dropped 3 bases and J dropped 7 bases, with 5 bases sitting between them.

A few counts support this clonotype. This chain joins TRBV7-9 and TRBJ2-5; 8 positions match TRBD1. Germline CDR1 and CDR2: SEHNR and FQNEAQ (reference sequence). Trimming at V came to 5 bases and at J to 4 bases, leaving 6 bases not matched to a gene. The CDR3 has 14 amino acids. CDR3 protein: CASSLATGAETQYF. As DNA, the CDR3 is TGTGCCAGCAGCCTCGCGACAGGGGCAGAGACCCAGTACTTC.

This clonotype was found many times. The chain joins TRBV23-1 to TRBJ2-7; D is ambiguous. TRBV23-1 is reported as an ORF; its role is uncertain. The germline V and J ends were trimmed by 1 base and 0 bases, with 13 bases remaining between them. CDR3 length equals 16 residues. The CDR3 spells CASSQYGRFDSYEQYF. As DNA, the CDR3 is TGCGCCAGCAGTCAATATGGCAGATTTGACTCCTACGAGCAGTACTTC.

CDR3 nucleotide sequence: TGTGCCAGCAGCGCCGAGGGACAAGGAAACATTCAGTACTTC. It yields the protein CASSAEGQGNIQYF. V gene TRBV9 combines with J gene TRBJ2-4, with D maybe TRBD1 (6 bases). The V end lost 3 bases, the J end lost 6 bases, and 13 bases lay between the germline ends. Per the germline V gene, CDR1 is SGDLS and CDR2 is YYNGEE. CDR3 size: 14 residues.

The chain carries TRBV6-1 and TRBJ1-2; D is undetermined. CDR1 and CDR2 (germline): MNHNS, SASEGT. The CDR3 is made up of 12 amino acids. V was cut by 8 bases and J by 8 bases, with 15 bases left in between. CDR3 in DNA: TGTGCCAGCCGAGAGGACCAGAGGGGCTACACCTTC. Its protein product is CASREDQRGYTF.

This clonotype was counted a few times. The chain is built from TRBV29-1 and TRBJ1-4; a possible D gene is TRBD1 (6 bases). V was clipped by 3 bases and J by 5 bases, with 13 bases between them. The CDR3 is 14 amino acids. CDR1 SQVTM and CDR2 ANQGSEA come from the germline V gene. CDR3 amino acids: CSVDSGGKNEKLFF. In nucleotides, the CDR3 is TGCAGCGTTGATTCTGGGGGCAAGAATGAAAAACTGTTTTTT. The complete variable domain, with remaining parts taken from reference TRBV29-1 and TRBJ1-4, reads SAVISQKPSRDICQRGTSLTIQCQVDSQVTMMFWYRQQPGQSLTLIATANQGSEATYESGFVIDKFPISRPNLTFSTLTVSNMSPEDSSIYLCSVDSGGKNEKLFFGSGTQLSVL.

V gene TRBV24-1 combines with J gene TRBJ1-1; 7 nucleotides agree with TRBD1. Germline CDR1 is KGHDR and CDR2 is SFDVKD. The CDR3 totals 14 residues. After removal of 3 bases from V and 5 bases from J, the junction contained 5 bases not matched to a gene. The DNA of the CDR3 is TGTGCCACCAGTGATCACAGGGGTGGTACTGAAGCTTTCTTT. The encoded protein is CATSDHRGGTEAFF.

The chain joins TRBV7-2 to TRBJ2-3, with 9 bases fitting TRBD2. Per germline, CDR1 SGHTA and CDR2 FQGNSA. The V and J ends lost 2 bases and 0 bases, in that order; junction bases with no gene match: 12. CDR3 length equals 19 residues. The CDR3 sequence is CASSLHSASGAISTDTQYF. DNA of the CDR3: TGTGCCAGCAGCTTACACTCGGCTAGCGGGGCTATTAGCACAGATACGCAGTATTTT.

J is TRBJ2-1 and V is TRBV6-2 or TRBV6-3; D gene unclear. Trimming removed 1 base at V and 7 bases at J, with 8 bases between. From germline, CDR1 is MNHEY and CDR2 SVGEGT. The CDR3 consists of 13 residues. DNA for the CDR3: TGTGCCAGCAGTTACTGGTCCGGGAATGAGCAGTTCTTC. Residues: CASSYWSGNEQFF.

About this clonotype itself: This may come from a read error, since a much larger clone is one base off. The chain links TRBV12-3 or TRBV12-4 to TRBJ2-1; the D gene could be TRBD1 or TRBD2 (6 bases each). Trimming left V 5 bases short and J 6 bases short, with 17 bases between. The CDR3 extends over 15 amino acids. The CDR3 DNA reads TGTGCCAGCAGTCCTCAGGGGAGGTCCGTCAATGAGCAGTTCTTC. Protein: CASSPQGRSVNEQFF.

In this sample, this clonotype turned up a few times. This chain joins TRBV6-5 and TRBJ1-2, with D uncertain. Deletions cut 6 bases from V and 4 bases from J, with 12 bases between. CDR3 size: 13 residues. Germline CDR1 MNHEY, CDR2 SVGAGI. The CDR3 DNA follows: TGTGCCAGCAGCCGGGCCGGGCTCTATGGCTACACCTTC. Amino acids: CASSRAGLYGYTF.

The chain joins TRBV12-3 or TRBV12-4 to TRBJ2-1, with D possibly being TRBD1 (7 bases). CDR3 length: 13 amino acids. The V end was cut by 6 bases, the J end by 4 bases, with 10 bases between. CDR3 loop: CASRTGRYNEQFF. The CDR3 DNA reads as TGTGCCAGCAGGACAGGGAGGTACAATGAGCAGTTCTTC.

This clonotype was counted between two and nine times. V usage is TRBV9 and J usage is TRBJ2-3; possible D gene TRBD1, 5 bases. The germline V and J ends were trimmed by 4 bases and 2 bases, with 20 bases remaining between them. The CDR3 contains 17 residues. Germline V gene sequence: CDR1 SGDLS, CDR2 YYNGEE. The CDR3 loop is CASSTQGNPGNTDTQYF. The CDR3 DNA reads as TGTGCCAGCAGCACCCAGGGCAACCCTGGGAACACAGATACGCAGTATTTT. Together with reference TRBV9 and TRBJ2-3, the CDR3 gives the full variable domain: DSGVTQTPKHLITATGQRVTLRCSPRSGDLSVYWYQQSLDQGLQFLIQYYNGEERAKGNILERFSAQQFPDLHSELNLSSLELGDSALYFCASSTQGNPGNTDTQYFGPGTRLTVL.

This clonotype appeared a few times. The chain combines TRBV29-1 with TRBJ2-6; D call uncertain. Germline lookup yields CDR1 SQVTM and CDR2 ANQGSEA. V gave up 3 bases and J gave up 0 bases, with 9 bases separating them. This CDR3 comprises 15 residues. CDR3 loop: CSVDGTSSGANVLTF. CDR3 coding DNA: TGCAGCGTTGACGGTACCTCCTCTGGGGCCAACGTCCTGACTTTC.

This clonotype was observed a handful of times. CDR3 amino acids: CASSWTPRDEQFF. CDR3 coding DNA: TGTGCCAGCAGCTGGACACCCCGCGATGAGCAGTTCTTC. This sequence joins TRBV5-5 and TRBJ2-1, with D perhaps matching TRBD1 (5 bases). Germline CDR1 is SGHKS and CDR2 is YYEKEE (reference sequence). The CDR3 has 13 residues. The V end was cut by 3 bases, the J end by 8 bases, with 12 bases between.

The table lists this clonotype with a few counts. The chain uses TRBV15 and TRBJ2-2, with D possibly matching TRBD2 (6 bases). Trimming removed 1 base at V and 7 bases at J, with 19 bases between. Germline CDR1 LNHNV, CDR2 YYDKDF (reference sequence). This CDR3 spans 17 amino acids. In DNA, the CDR3 is TGTGCCACCAGCAGAGCACCCGGTCGGGAGATCGGCGGGGAGCTGTTTTTT. It translates to CATSRAPGREIGGELFF.

This clonotype appeared a few times. This chain joins TRBV5-1 and TRBJ2-5, with a possible D match to TRBD2 (6 bases). The CDR3 sequence is 16 residues long. Germline-derived CDR1 and CDR2 are SGHRS and YFSETQ. Trimming took 3 bases from V and 4 from J, leaving 19 bases between them. CDR3: CASSSRHGGAGETQYF. The CDR3 region has the DNA TGCGCCAGCAGCTCCCGCCATGGGGGAGCGGGAGAGACCCAGTACTTC.

The chain carries TRBV2 and TRBJ1-1; D is possibly TRBD1 (6 bases). Between the trimmed V and J ends, which lost 7 bases and 5 bases, there was a span of 20 bases. This CDR3 is 15 amino acids long. CDR1 is SNHLY, CDR2 FYNNEI, per germline. The DNA for the CDR3 is TGTGCCAGCATCTGGGATAGAGCAGGGGCAACTGAAGCTTTCTTT. As protein: CASIWDRAGATEAFF.

CDR3: CASSLAGQPTREQYF. The CDR3 region has the DNA TGTGCCAGCAGTTTAGCGGGACAGCCTACCCGGGAGCAGTACTTC. The V and J genes are TRBV12-3 or TRBV12-4 and TRBJ2-7; the match to TRBD1 covers 7 bases. V lost 0 bases and J lost 7; bases outside the gene matches: 9. The length of the CDR3 is 15 residues.

This clonotype showed up many times. The rearrangement links TRBV5-1 to TRBJ2-5; 7 bases are shared with TRBD1. The V gene end was trimmed by 1 base and the J gene end by 2 bases; junction bases not matched to a gene: 5. CDR1 is SGHRS and CDR2 is YFSETQ in the germline V gene. This CDR3 is built from 15 residues. Written as DNA, the CDR3 is TGCGCCAGCAGCTTGAATCCGGGACAGCAAGAGACCCAGTACTTC. Translated, it gives CASSLNPGQQETQYF.